A single sample gave rise to the 29 T cell receptor beta chains below, sequenced in a study of control samples from healthy donors and cancer patients. Using immunoSEQ multiplex PCR, the repertoire was profiled, and TCRdb retains in-frame clones only, with some absent. Of some 45,000 clones listed, roughly 83% are singletons. What was sequenced was blood. The receptors originated from a man aged 55 to 70 in good health.

This clone has only one observation. The chain couples TRBV6-5 to TRBJ1-4, with TRBD1 as a possible D gene (6 bases). Trimming cost V 6 bases and J 8 bases, with 19 bases left between them. Germline V gene lookup returns CDR1 MNHEY and CDR2 SVGAGI. This CDR3 region has 15 residues. The CDR3 loop reads CASRAGGGREEKLFF. The CDR3 DNA is TGTGCCAGCAGGGCGGGAGGGGGGAGAGAGGAAAAACTGTTTTTT.

The V call is TRBV25-1, the J call TRBJ1-6; D is uncertain. CDR1 and CDR2 (germline): MGHDK, SYGVNS. CDR3 size: 14 residues. Deletions cut 7 bases from V and 0 bases from J, with 7 bases between. Written as DNA, the CDR3 is TGTGCCAGCATGGGCAGCTCCTATAATTCACCCCTCCACTTT. It yields the protein CASMGSSYNSPLHF.

The chain combines TRBV29-1 with TRBJ2-7, with 8 bases matching TRBD1. The CDR3 consists of 16 residues. The germline CDR1 and CDR2 sequences are SQVTM and ANQGSEA. V gave up 0 bases and J gave up 6 bases; unmatched junction bases: 13. This CDR3 reads CSVEEGRTGSLVEQYF. The CDR3 DNA follows: TGCAGCGTTGAAGAAGGTCGGACAGGGTCACTCGTCGAGCAGTACTTC.

This clone was detected only a few times. The chain employs TRBV15 and TRBJ2-1; D uncertain. The CDR3 is made up of 15 amino acids. Trimming took off 0 bases at V and 0 bases at J, with 6 bases between the two ends. From germline, CDR1 is LNHNV and CDR2 YYDKDF (reference sequence). The DNA of the CDR3 is TGTGCCACCAGCAGAGAGAGCAACTCCTACAATGAGCAGTTCTTC. Translating it yields CATSRESNSYNEQFF.

This chain links TRBV24-1 with TRBJ2-3, with D perhaps matching TRBD2 (6 bases). The V gene lost 5 bases and the J gene lost 0 bases, with 14 bases spanning the gap. This CDR3 is 16 amino acids long. CDR1 is KGHDR and CDR2 is SFDVKD in the germline V gene. The CDR3 coding sequence is TGTGCCACCAGTGCTTTTAGCGGAGCTAGCACAGATACGCAGTATTTT. Its translation is CATSAFSGASTDTQYF.

This clone was observed a handful of times. The V gene is TRBV27, the J gene TRBJ1-3; maybe TRBD1 (6 bases). CDR1 is MNHEY and CDR2 is SMNVEV in the germline V gene (reference sequence). V was trimmed by 6 bases and J by 2 bases, leaving 8 bases between them. The CDR3 has 13 residues. CDR3 sequence (DNA): TGTGCCAGCAGCCGGACAGCTGGAAACACCATATATTTT. This translates into CASSRTAGNTIYF.

CDR3 residues: CASQLRDDDSPLHF. The CDR3 DNA reads TGCGCCAGCCAACTCCGAGACGATGATTCACCCCTCCACTTT. The chain joins TRBV5-1 to TRBJ1-6; no firm D call. Looked up from germline, CDR1 is SGHRS and CDR2 is YFSETQ. V gave up 7 bases and J gave up 8 bases, with 16 bases separating them. The CDR3 is 14 amino acids. The full variable domain, completed using reference TRBV5-1 and TRBJ1-6, is KAGVTQTPRYLIKTRGQQVTLSCSPISGHRSVSWYQQTPGQGLQFLFEYFSETQRNKGNFPGRFSGRQFSNSRSEMNVSTLELGDSALYLCASQLRDDDSPLHFGNGTRLTVT.

J is TRBJ1-2 and V is TRBV18; D unresolved. Per the germline V gene, CDR1 is KGHSH and CDR2 is LQKENI. CDR3 length equals 15 residues. V lost 2 bases, J lost 6 bases, and 16 bases lay in between. This CDR3 is CASSPGLLWMDGYTF. CDR3 bases: TGTGCCAGCTCACCAGGACTATTATGGATGGATGGCTACACCTTC.

This clone was seen just once. The rearrangement joins TRBV29-1 to TRBJ2-1, with a possible D match to TRBD2 (6 bases). This CDR3 comprises 13 residues. Germline CDR1 SQVTM, CDR2 ANQGSEA. V gave up 7 bases and J gave up 4 bases, with 14 bases separating them. Here the CDR3 reads CSAGRSGYNEQFF. The CDR3 DNA is TGCAGCGCCGGGAGATCGGGGTACAATGAGCAGTTCTTC.

This clone was seen a handful of times. The chain carries TRBV30 and TRBJ2-7; D may be TRBD1 or TRBD2 (5 bases each). This CDR3 contains 14 residues. The germline gives CDR1 GTSNPN, CDR2 SVGIG (reference sequence). V lost 0 bases, J lost 5 bases, and 14 bases lay in between. The CDR3 bases are TGTGCCTGGAGTGTACATCTTGGGACGAACGAGCAGTACTTC. This encodes CAWSVHLGTNEQYF.

The genes are TRBV29-1 and TRBJ1-5; no clear D. The CDR3 runs to 12 residues. Trimming shortened V by 4 bases and J by 4 bases, and 8 bases separated the two germline ends. Germline lookup yields CDR1 SQVTM and CDR2 ANQGSEA. DNA of the CDR3: TGCAGCGTTGTAAGTCCGAATCAGCCCCAGCATTTT. It encodes CSVVSPNQPQHF.

The chain uses TRBV5-8 and TRBJ1-3; the D is unclear. Germline lookup yields CDR1 SGHTS and CDR2 YDEGEE. The CDR3 covers 14 residues. Trimming cost V 0 bases and J 7 bases, with 11 bases left between them. The CDR3 coding sequence is TGTGCCAGCAGCTTGGTTCCCGGGTTGAACACCATATATTTT. Protein sequence: CASSLVPGLNTIYF.

This sequence joins TRBV28 and TRBJ1-2; 7 nucleotides align to TRBD1. Germline CDR1 MDHEN, CDR2 SYDVKM. This CDR3 spans 14 amino acids. The V gene end was trimmed by 7 bases and the J gene end by 2 bases; junction bases not matched to a gene: 7. The CDR3 region has the DNA TGTGCCAGCACTCAGGGGGGGGACAACTATGGCTACACCTTC. Its translation: CASTQGGDNYGYTF.

The chain uses TRBV4-1 and TRBJ1-1, with 8 positions matching TRBD1. Germline CDR1 and CDR2: MGHRA and YSYEKL. The CDR3 totals 19 residues. V dropped 1 base and J dropped 1; count of bases not matched to a gene: 14. The CDR3 loop is CASSQAYGQGNRRNTEAFF. CDR3 DNA sequence: TGCGCCAGCAGCCAAGCCTACGGACAGGGAAATCGTAGGAACACTGAAGCTTTCTTT.

The V gene is TRBV9, the J gene TRBJ2-6, with D possibly being TRBD2 (5 bases). Germline-derived CDR1 and CDR2 are SGDLS and YYNGEE. Deletions cut 0 bases from V and 2 bases from J, with 9 bases between. The CDR3 extends over 16 amino acids. The CDR3 nucleotides are TGTGCCAGCAGCGTAGATCCGGGGACTGGGGCCAACGTCCTGACTTTC. Translating it yields CASSVDPGTGANVLTF.

This sequence joins TRBV19 and TRBJ1-2, with D unresolved. Trimming removed 7 bases from V and 5 bases from J, with 17 bases in between. The germline V gene has CDR1 LNHDA and CDR2 SQIVND (reference sequence). The length of the CDR3 is 14 residues. CDR3 nucleotide sequence: TGTGCCAGTACGGCTTTCGGGCAGCTTTATGGCTACACCTTC. This encodes CASTAFGQLYGYTF. The variable domain in full, with the rest retrieved from reference TRBV19 and TRBJ1-2, is DGGITQSPKYLFRKEGQNVTLSCEQNLNHDAMYWYRQDPGQGLRLIYYSQIVNDFQKGDIAEGYSVSREKKESFPLTVTSAQKNPTAFYLCASTAFGQLYGYTFGSGTRLTVV.

CDR3 residues: CASSLAPTGADTGELFF. CDR3 nucleotides: TGCGCCAGCAGCTTGGCCCCCACAGGGGCGGACACCGGGGAGCTGTTTTTT. The chain recombines TRBV5-1 with TRBJ2-2; 7 bases are a match to TRBD1. The V gene's germline CDR1 is SGHRS and CDR2 YFSETQ. This CDR3 comprises 17 residues. Losses at the gene ends were 0 bases for V and 3 bases for J; bases not matched to a gene: 8.

The table lists this clone with a count of one. The rearrangement uses TRBV5-4 and TRBJ2-2, with TRBD1 as a possible D gene (6 bases). Trimming cost V 1 base and J 6 bases, with 7 bases left between them. CDR1 is SGHNT and CDR2 is YYREEE in the germline V gene (reference sequence). The CDR3 spans 13 residues. The CDR3 region has the DNA TGTGCCAGCAGCTTGACAGGGCCCGGGGAGCTGTTTTTT. Protein sequence: CASSLTGPGELFF.

The chain couples TRBV28 to TRBJ1-2; perhaps TRBD1 as D (5 bases). The germline V and J ends were trimmed by 1 base and 1 base, with 16 bases remaining between them. The germline V gene encodes CDR1 MDHEN and CDR2 SYDVKM. The CDR3 has 17 amino acids. The chain's CDR3 is CASSLFGGRSRNYGYTF. The CDR3 DNA reads as TGTGCCAGCAGTTTATTCGGGGGGAGGAGTCGTAACTATGGCTACACCTTC.

CDR3 nucleotide sequence: TGCGCCAGCAGTGAGATGGGCAGGTCCAACTCTGGAAACACCATATATTTT. Translating it yields CASSEMGRSNSGNTIYF. The chain uses TRBV10-2 and TRBJ1-3; D unresolved. V shed 2 bases and J shed 0 bases, with 14 bases lying between them. Germline-derived CDR1 and CDR2 are WSHSY and SAAADI. The CDR3 spans 17 residues.

This chain links TRBV7-2 with TRBJ2-1, with 8 positions matching TRBD2. This CDR3 has 14 amino acids. V trimming: 0 bases; J trimming: 8 bases; junction bases outside the gene matches: 3. Germline CDR1 SGHTA, CDR2 FQGNSA. CDR3 loop: CASSLAAGGDEQFF. DNA for the CDR3: TGTGCCAGCAGCTTAGCCGCCGGGGGGGATGAGCAGTTCTTC.

The chain carries TRBV2 and TRBJ2-3, with D perhaps given as TRBD1 or TRBD2 (6 bases each). V lost 1 base and J 5 bases, leaving 13 bases between the germline ends. The CDR3 is made up of 15 amino acids. Germline V gene data show CDR1 as SNHLY and CDR2 as FYNNEI. For the CDR3, the DNA is TGTGCCAGCAGTGAAGTGGGGGGCCCCGGAGATACGCAGTATTTT. Its protein product is CASSEVGGPGDTQYF.

At least ten counts were recorded for this clone. This sequence joins TRBV3-1 (or the pseudogene TRBV3-2) and TRBJ1-1, with D unresolved. CDR3 length: 13 amino acids. Trimming left V 8 bases short and J 4 bases short, with 14 bases between. The germline V gene has CDR1 LGHDT and CDR2 YNNKEL (reference sequence). The CDR3 reads CASARQARTEAFF. The CDR3 DNA follows: TGTGCCAGCGCTCGCCAGGCACGCACTGAAGCTTTCTTT.

The chain uses TRBV3-1 (or the pseudogene TRBV3-2) and TRBJ1-4, with D perhaps TRBD1 (6 bases). Germline-derived CDR1 and CDR2 are LGHDT and YNNKEL (reference sequence). CDR3 length: 16 amino acids. The V gene lost 3 bases and the J gene lost 0 bases, with 11 bases spanning the gap. This CDR3 reads CASSQWGGATNEKLFF. The CDR3 nucleotides are TGTGCCAGCAGCCAGTGGGGGGGCGCAACTAATGAAAAACTGTTTTTT.

The chain is built from TRBV5-1 and TRBJ2-2, with D unresolved. V was shortened by 5 bases and J by 3 bases, with 8 bases between the two germline ends. The CDR3 is made up of 13 amino acids. Germline CDR1 reads SGHRS; CDR2 reads YFSETQ. This chain's CDR3 is CASSIGHTGELFF. CDR3 bases: TGCGCCAGCAGTATAGGGCACACCGGGGAGCTGTTTTTT.

The chain joins TRBV9 to TRBJ1-1; maybe TRBD1 (5 bases). This CDR3 has 14 amino acids. The V gene's germline CDR1 is SGDLS and CDR2 YYNGEE. Trimming took off 0 bases at V and 5 bases at J, with 11 bases between the two ends. The CDR3 region has the DNA TGTGCCAGCAGCGTAGGCGGAGGGGAGACTGAAGCTTTCTTT. It codes for CASSVGGGETEAFF.

This chain links TRBV9 with TRBJ2-5; 15 positions match TRBD2. This CDR3 has 18 amino acids. Germline trimming cut 4 bases from V and 5 bases from J; bases unmatched to any gene: 12. The germline V gene encodes CDR1 SGDLS and CDR2 YYNGEE. The CDR3 protein is CASSPPGLAGGRSETQYF. The CDR3 DNA reads TGTGCCAGCAGCCCTCCGGGACTAGCGGGGGGCCGGTCTGAGACCCAGTACTTC.

The J gene is TRBJ2-5, the V gene TRBV30; TRBD2 might be the D (5 bases). This CDR3 is 12 amino acids long. Germline-derived CDR1 and CDR2 are GTSNPN and SVGIG (reference sequence). Trimming cost V 5 bases and J 3 bases, with 10 bases left between them. Here the CDR3 reads CAWGLKEETQYF. CDR3 in DNA: TGTGCCTGGGGACTGAAAGAAGAGACCCAGTACTTC.

The chain has TRBV19 and TRBJ1-6, with D maybe TRBD1 (5 bases). Germline V lookup: CDR1 LNHDA, CDR2 SQIVND (reference sequence). There are 15 residues in the CDR3. Trimming stripped 3 bases from V and 6 bases from J, with 12 bases between. CDR3 in DNA: TGTGCCAGTAGTATGGGTAGCAGGGCTAATTCACCCCTCCACTTT. As protein: CASSMGSRANSPLHF.